This record concerns one TCR beta chain sequence. In the original analysis: Scientists estimated how many nucleated cells there were by amplifying reference gene primers. Produced via immunoSEQ multiplex PCR; TCRdb's table is partial and in-frame only. V and J calls and clone size are copied from that table; D and trimming were computed from the DNA. Of 270,000 or so clones in the sample, roughly 86% are singletons; the top ten hold around 8.8%. This sample stems from a study of blood T cell repertoires in COVID-19. Study information: Samples came from the United States, Italy and Spain, spanning acute and convalescent COVID-19. Sources were T cells, B-cell-depleted T cells, or PBMCs; the material itself was cDNA or gDNA.

Trimming stripped 0 bases from V and 3 bases from J, with 12 bases between. The CDR3 consists of 15 residues. Germline CDR1 MNHEY, CDR2 SVGAGI. This chain joins TRBV6-5 and TRBJ2-7; the D gene is possibly TRBD1 (5 bases). The sequence was collected from a man in his forties or fifties with active or convalescent COVID-19. Sequencing was performed on peripheral blood. The CDR3 region has the DNA TGTGCCAGCAGTTACTCAGCAGGGAATCACTACGAGCAGTACTTC. It translates to CASSYSAGNHYEQYF.